This T cell receptor beta chain emerged from a study of control samples from healthy donors and cancer patients (dated by TCRdb to the early 2020s). Libraries came from the immunoSEQ multiplex PCR assay. This is the immuneACCESS table as TCRdb keeps it, with only in-frame sequences that have V and J called. A part of the clones is gone; compared with another copy, unresolved V genes explain less than half, and the rest is unexplained. The sample contains around 94,000 clones, more than 85% of them found a single time. About 1.3% of the sample goes to the ten largest clones. The germline V gene provides CDR1 KGHSH and CDR2 LQKENI. The CDR3 sequence holds 17 residues, the cysteine and phenylalanine included. Just CDR3 DNA is preserved here, 51 bases in frame from base 1. Trimming takes 3 bases off V and 2 bases off J; junction bases not matched to a gene: 7. Concerning this clone itself: The clone's antigen remains unknown. Within one base of it there is no much larger clone, and no base qualities were kept.

Material: blood. This TCR derives from a woman aged 45 to 65 in good health. The sequence joins TRBV18 to TRBJ2-3; TRBD2 fits 11 bases in the junction. The bases are TGTGCCAGCTCACCGCTAGCGGGGGGCCTCACCACAGATACGCAGTATTTT. Translated, this is CASSPLAGGLTTDTQYF.